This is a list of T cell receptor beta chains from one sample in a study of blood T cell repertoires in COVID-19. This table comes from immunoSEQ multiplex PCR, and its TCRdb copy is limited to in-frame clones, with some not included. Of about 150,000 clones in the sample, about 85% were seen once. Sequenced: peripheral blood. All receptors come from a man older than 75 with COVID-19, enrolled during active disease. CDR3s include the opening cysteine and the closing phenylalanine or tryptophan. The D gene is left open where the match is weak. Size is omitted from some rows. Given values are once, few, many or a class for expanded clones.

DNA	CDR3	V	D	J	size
TGTGCCAGTAGGAAAGGAGGGGTCGGGCCCCAGCATTTT	CASRKGGVGPQHF	TRBV19	.	TRBJ1-5	.
TGTGCCAGCTCACCCCGACCAGGATTTAGCACTGAAGCTTTCTTT	CASSPRPGFSTEAFF	TRBV18	.	TRBJ1-1	.
TGTGCCAGCAGCCTCAGGTCAAATGAAAAACTGTTTTTT	CASSLRSNEKLFF	TRBV7-9	.	TRBJ1-4	.
TGTGCCAGCAGCCCCCAGGGTTTAGAAGCTTTCTTT	CASSPQGLEAFF	TRBV5-4	.	TRBJ1-1	.
TGTGCCAGCAGCCCAACGGGGGGCGGCGAGACCCAGTACTTC	CASSPTGGGETQYF	TRBV5-5	.	TRBJ2-5	.
TGTGCCAGCAGCCAAGATGGAGGGACTGAAGCTTTCTTT	CASSQDGGTEAFF	TRBV3-1/TRBV3-2	.	TRBJ1-1	.
TGCGCCAGCAGCAAGGGACTAGCGGGGGGGCCACGTACCGGGGAGCTGTTTTTT	CASSKGLAGGPRTGELFF	TRBV5-1	TRBD2	TRBJ2-2	once
TGTGCCAGCAGCCGGACGGACCTCAGGGAACTGTTTTTT	CASSRTDLRELFF	TRBV7-2	.	TRBJ1-4	.
TGTGCCAGCAGCCCGAGACAGGGGAACGAGCAGTACTTC	CASSPRQGNEQYF	TRBV11-1	TRBD1	TRBJ2-7	.
TGTGCCAGCAGTGCAGGGTTTAGCAATCAGCCCCAGCATTTT	CASSAGFSNQPQHF	TRBV2	.	TRBJ1-5	.
TGTGCCAGCAGCCCCCTCGGGCAGCCCCAGCATTTT	CASSPLGQPQHF	TRBV7-8	.	TRBJ1-5	.
TGCGCCAGCAGACGTACCCCGGGACACCTATTCACAGATACGCAGTATTTT	CASRRTPGHLFTDTQYF	TRBV5-1	.	TRBJ2-3	.
TGTGCCAGCAGTTCGGGGGCCTACGAGCAGTACTTC	CASSSGAYEQYF	TRBV5-5	.	TRBJ2-7	.
TGTGCCAGCAGTTACGCCAGGGTTCCTAATTCACCCCTCCACTTT	CASSYARVPNSPLHF	TRBV6-5	.	TRBJ1-6	.
TGTGCCAGCAGTACGTTCCGGGGAGGCACTGAAGCTTTCTTT	CASSTFRGGTEAFF	TRBV6-2/TRBV6-3	.	TRBJ1-1	.
TGCAGTGCTAGTTCCGAGGGTTTTGGGTACGAGCAGTACTTC	CSASSEGFGYEQYF	TRBV20-1	.	TRBJ2-7	.
TGTGCCAGCAGTGTACAAACAGGGGGTGATTATGGCTACACCTTC	CASSVQTGGDYGYTF	TRBV2	TRBD1	TRBJ1-2	few
TGCAGTGCTAGTCCTGCAGGGCCTAGCTCCTATAATTCACCCCTCCACTTT	CSASPAGPSSYNSPLHF	TRBV20-1	.	TRBJ1-6	.
TGTGCCAGCAGCTATCAGCCCGGGACTATCCAAGAGACCCAGTACTTC	CASSYQPGTIQETQYF	TRBV5-5	TRBD2	TRBJ2-5	.
TGTGCCAGCAGTGAAGTCGACAGGGTTGGCGGCACCGGGGAGCTGTTTTTT	CASSEVDRVGGTGELFF	TRBV6-1	TRBD1	TRBJ2-2	.
TGTGCCAGCAGCTTAGGGCGGGGGGTCTACAATGAGCAGTTCTTC	CASSLGRGVYNEQFF	TRBV11-3	TRBD2	TRBJ2-1	.
TGCGCCAGCAGCTTGTGGACAGGGGGTAGCTACGAGCAGTACTTC	CASSLWTGGSYEQYF	TRBV5-1	TRBD1	TRBJ2-7	.
TGTGCCAGCAGCCCGGGACAGGGGGTGGGGGGGCAGTACTTC	CASSPGQGVGGQYF	TRBV5-4	TRBD1	TRBJ2-7	.
TGCGCCAGCAGCTCAACGGACTACATCGATACGCAGTATTTT	CASSSTDYIDTQYF	TRBV4-1	.	TRBJ2-3	.
TGTGCCAGCAGCAAAAACAGGGCATCAAGCACAGATACGCAGTATTTT	CASSKNRASSTDTQYF	TRBV5-4	.	TRBJ2-3	.
TGTGCCAGTAGTTTTTTGGACAGGGGGCGCGGCTACACCTTC	CASSFLDRGRGYTF	TRBV19	TRBD1	TRBJ1-2	.
TGCGCCAGCAGCTTGGGACAGGGGGAGTACACTGAAGCTTTCTTT	CASSLGQGEYTEAFF	TRBV5-1	TRBD1	TRBJ1-1	.
TGTGCCAGCAGCTTGCCGGGATCCACAACTAATGAAAAACTGTTTTTT	CASSLPGSTTNEKLFF	TRBV5-6	.	TRBJ1-4	.
TGTGCCATCAGTGACCAGTATGGCTACACCTTC	CAISDQYGYTF	TRBV10-3	.	TRBJ1-2	.
TGTGCCAGCAGCGTAGGGACAGGGGGTTCTCTGGATTCACCCCTCCACTTT	CASSVGTGGSLDSPLHF	TRBV9	TRBD1	TRBJ1-6	.
TGTGCCAGCAGCTGGGGCAGGGTGGACTATGGCTACACCTTC	CASSWGRVDYGYTF	TRBV7-9	.	TRBJ1-2	.
TGTGCCAGCAGCCAAGAGCGGGGGACCACTGAAGCTTTCTTT	CASSQERGTTEAFF	TRBV4-2	.	TRBJ1-1	.
TGTGCCAGCAGCTTGGGGCAGGCGACGCACTACGAGCAGTACTTC	CASSLGQATHYEQYF	TRBV5-5	.	TRBJ2-7	.
TGTGCCAGCAGCTTAGGACGCAGGGACGAGCAGTACTTC	CASSLGRRDEQYF	TRBV11-2	.	TRBJ2-7	once
TGTGCCAGTAGGCCCGACAGGGACGCTGAAGCTTTCTTT	CASRPDRDAEAFF	TRBV19	TRBD1	TRBJ1-1	.
TGTGCCAGCTCACCGGGACAGGGGGCCGACACTAACTATGGCTACACCTTC	CASSPGQGADTNYGYTF	TRBV18	TRBD1	TRBJ1-2	.
TGTGCCAGCAGCTTAAGGGGGCCAGGCTACGAGCAGTACTTC	CASSLRGPGYEQYF	TRBV7-3	.	TRBJ2-7	.
TGTGCCAGCAGCGTAGCACCGTCAGAGGTGAATAATTCACCCCTCCACTTT	CASSVAPSEVNNSPLHF	TRBV9	.	TRBJ1-6	.
TGTGCCAGCAGCTTACTATACCTCTCTGGAAACACCATATATTTT	CASSLLYLSGNTIYF	TRBV7-2	.	TRBJ1-3	once
TGTGCCAGCAGTGGGGTAGCGGGGGCGGTAGGGACCCAGTACTTC	CASSGVAGAVGTQYF	TRBV2	TRBD2	TRBJ2-5	.
TGCGCCAGCAGCTTGATAAGGGGCGAGAGTAATGAAAAACTGTTTTTT	CASSLIRGESNEKLFF	TRBV5-1	.	TRBJ1-4	.
TGTGCCAGCAGCCCCGGACAGGCCGACACCATATATTTT	CASSPGQADTIYF	TRBV9	TRBD1	TRBJ1-3	.
TGTGCCAGCAGCCCGCGAGCCGGTGGGAACACTGAAGCTTTCTTT	CASSPRAGGNTEAFF	TRBV7-2	.	TRBJ1-1	.
TGTGCCAGCAGCTTAGCGTTTCGCTCCTACGAGCAGTACTTC	CASSLAFRSYEQYF	TRBV7-2	.	TRBJ2-7	.
TGTGCCAGCAGCCCCAGCGGCTCCTACGAGCAGTACTTC	CASSPSGSYEQYF	TRBV7-3	.	TRBJ2-7	.
TGTGCCAGCAGCCCTTCCCAGGGATGGTACGAGCAGTACTTC	CASSPSQGWYEQYF	TRBV25-1	.	TRBJ2-7	.
TGTGCCAGCTCCAGGGAAAACACCGGGGAGCTGTTTTTT	CASSRENTGELFF	TRBV9	.	TRBJ2-2	.
TGTGCCAGCAGCTTCGTGGGTTGGTTCGACCAGAGGCGGTCACCCCTCCACTTT	CASSFVGWFDQRRSPLHF	TRBV7-2	.	TRBJ1-6	.
TGCGCCAGCGCCACGGGGGGGGCGACAGATACGCAGTATTTT	CASATGGATDTQYF	TRBV5-1	TRBD2	TRBJ2-3	.
TGTGCCAGCAGCCCCCGGAGTACCTACTATGGCTACACCTTC	CASSPRSTYYGYTF	TRBV5-4	.	TRBJ1-2	.
TGTGCCAGCAGCGCGGGGAGAACTAATGAAAAACTGTTTTTT	CASSAGRTNEKLFF	TRBV2	.	TRBJ1-4	.
TGCGCCAGCAGCTCCGGACTGTCTGGAAACACCATATATTTT	CASSSGLSGNTIYF	TRBV5-1	.	TRBJ1-3	few
TGTGCCAGCACTGGACAGAATAATTCACCCCTCCACTTT	CASTGQNNSPLHF	TRBV12-3/TRBV12-4	.	TRBJ1-6	once
TGTGCCAGCAGCAACCGGACACGACCCTACGAGCAGTACTTC	CASSNRTRPYEQYF	TRBV14	.	TRBJ2-7	.
TGCGCCAGCGGCAATAGACAGGGGAGCTCCTACGAGCAGTACTTC	CASGNRQGSSYEQYF	TRBV5-1	TRBD1	TRBJ2-7	.